These 22 T cell receptor beta chains came from one sample sequenced in a study of cytomegalovirus exposure and HLA in healthy donors. PCR involved 60 Vbeta and 13 Jbeta primers. Assay: immunoSEQ multiplex PCR; the TCRdb copy retains only in-frame clones and omits some. The sample contains roughly 77,000 clones, around 79% of which appear only once. The specimen sequenced was PBMCs. These receptors were collected from a man aged 35-49 years in good health and CMV-seronegative.

The chain links TRBV4-3 to TRBJ2-1; D is ambiguous. The CDR3 runs 12 residues. V lost 1 base to trimming and J lost 7 bases, with 5 bases between them. The germline CDR1 and CDR2 sequences are LGHNA and YSLEER. The CDR3, as DNA: TGCGCCAGCAGCCAAGGTTCGAATGAGCAGTTCTTC. This codes for CASSQGSNEQFF.

The chain carries TRBV6-1 and TRBJ2-7; 12 bases are a match to TRBD2. V lost 4 bases, J lost 3 bases, and 4 bases stayed unmatched. The CDR3 extends over 15 amino acids. In germline, CDR1 is MNHNS, CDR2 SASEGT. The CDR3 protein is CASSVGTSGLYEQYF. The DNA for the CDR3 is TGTGCCAGCAGTGTCGGGACTAGCGGGCTCTACGAGCAGTACTTC.

The chain joins TRBV9 to TRBJ2-3; 12 nucleotides agree with TRBD2. Germline V lookup: CDR1 SGDLS, CDR2 YYNGEE. With 3 bases clipped from V and 4 bases from J, the junction kept 6 bases outside the gene matches. The CDR3 is 16 residues long. This CDR3 reads CASSESLAGGPDTQYF. For the CDR3, the DNA is TGTGCCAGCAGCGAGTCACTAGCGGGAGGCCCAGATACGCAGTATTTT.

The chain employs TRBV4-3 and TRBJ1-1; no reliable D call. This CDR3 has 15 amino acids. Trimming removed 4 bases at V and 5 bases at J, with 17 bases between. Germline loops: CDR1 LGHNA, CDR2 YSLEER. CDR3 sequence (DNA): TGCGCCAGCAGCCCCACGCTCGGGGTTTGGACTGAAGCTTTCTTT. Residues: CASSPTLGVWTEAFF.

Here the CDR3 DNA reads TGTGCCAGCAGCGTAGATCGACAGATAAACACAGATACGCAGTATTTT. Amino acid sequence: CASSVDRQINTDTQYF. J is TRBJ2-3 and V is TRBV9; a weak D match, TRBD1 (5 bases). CDR1 and CDR2 from the germline V gene are SGDLS and YYNGEE. Deletions cut 0 bases from V and 2 bases from J, with 13 bases between. The CDR3 extends over 16 amino acids.

This clone appeared once. The chain is built from TRBV11-2 and TRBJ2-1; the D gene is possibly TRBD1 (5 bases). V was cut by 4 bases and J by 0 bases, with 10 bases left in between. CDR1 SGHAT and CDR2 FQNNGV come from the germline V gene. This CDR3 is built from 15 residues. CDR3 loop: CASSSRGTSYNEQFF. CDR3 DNA sequence: TGTGCCAGCAGCTCAAGGGGTACCTCCTACAATGAGCAGTTCTTC. Full variable domain (outside the CDR3, taken from reference TRBV11-2 and TRBJ2-1): EAGVAQSPRYKIIEKRQSVAFWCNPISGHATLYWYQQILGQGPKLLIQFQNNGVVDDSQLPKDRFSAERLKGVDSTLKIQPAKLEDSAVYLCASSSRGTSYNEQFFGPGTRLTVL.

The chain carries TRBV28 and TRBJ1-2, with 10 bases aligning to TRBD1. Germline V lookup: CDR1 MDHEN, CDR2 SYDVKM. The CDR3 has 17 residues. V gave up 5 bases and J gave up 2 bases; unmatched junction bases: 11. In DNA, the CDR3 is TGTGCCAGCAGTCTCGTTGTGGGACAGGGGAGCAACTATGGCTACACCTTC. It yields the protein CASSLVVGQGSNYGYTF.

The chain employs TRBV7-2 and TRBJ1-3; TRBD1 agrees at 7 bases. V gave up 5 bases and J gave up 0 bases; unmatched junction bases: 7. The CDR3 spans 16 residues. CDR1 is SGHTA and CDR2 is FQGNSA in the germline V gene. The CDR3 protein is CASSPGGTASGNTIYF. The CDR3 region has the DNA TGTGCCAGCAGCCCAGGGGGGACGGCCTCTGGAAACACCATATATTTT.

This sequence joins TRBV19 and TRBJ1-1; D is ambiguous. V lost 2 bases, J lost 2 bases, and 3 bases lay in between. The CDR3 has 12 amino acids. Germline V lookup: CDR1 LNHDA, CDR2 SQIVND (reference sequence). CDR3 in DNA: TGTGCCAGTAGTATACAAAACACTGAAGCTTTCTTT. It codes for CASSIQNTEAFF.

This chain uses TRBV19 with TRBJ2-3, with 9 bases that match TRBD2. Losses at the gene ends were 6 bases for V and 5 bases for J; bases not matched to a gene: 9. The germline CDR1 and CDR2 sequences are LNHDA and SQIVND (reference sequence). This CDR3 is 15 amino acids long. CDR3 in amino acids: CASRQPGLAGDTQYF. CDR3 in DNA: TGTGCCAGTAGGCAACCGGGACTAGCAGGAGATACGCAGTATTTT.

The chain uses TRBV18 and TRBJ2-1; 7 bases line up with TRBD2. This CDR3 spans 16 amino acids. Trimming cost V 3 bases and J 5 bases; bases outside gene matches: 10. Germline CDR1 reads KGHSH; CDR2 reads LQKENI. The CDR3 bases are TGTGCCAGCTCACCGGGGCGGGCTAGCGGAAACAATGAGCAGTTCTTC. Residues: CASSPGRASGNNEQFF.

The gene calls are TRBV6-5 and TRBJ1-5, with TRBD1 as a possible D gene (6 bases). Trimming left V 4 bases short and J 6 bases short, with 16 bases between. CDR3 length equals 15 residues. Germline CDR1 MNHEY, CDR2 SVGAGI. This CDR3 reads CASSSWGGHGQPQHF. The DNA of the CDR3 is TGTGCCAGCAGTTCCTGGGGGGGGCACGGTCAGCCCCAGCATTTT.

The J gene is TRBJ2-5, the V gene TRBV14; 12 bases are a match to TRBD2. The CDR3 is made up of 16 amino acids. Germline V lookup: CDR1 SGHDN, CDR2 FVKESK. With V trimmed by 2 bases and J by 5 bases, 6 bases remained unmatched. This chain's CDR3 is CASSQMTSGSGETQYF. In DNA form, the CDR3 reads TGTGCCAGCAGCCAAATGACTAGCGGGAGTGGGGAGACCCAGTACTTC. Based on the CDR3 plus reference TRBV14 and TRBJ2-5, the full variable domain is EAGVTQFPSHSVIEKGQTVTLRCDPISGHDNLYWYRRVMGKEIKFLLHFVKESKQDESGMPNNRFLAERTGGTYSTLKVQPAELEDSGVYFCASSQMTSGSGETQYFGPGTRLLVL.

The genes are TRBV18 and TRBJ1-5; D gene uncertain. The CDR3 has 14 residues. Germline V gene sequence: CDR1 KGHSH, CDR2 LQKENI. Trimming left V 3 bases short and J 2 bases short, with 8 bases between. The CDR3 sequence: CASSPREGNQPQHF. The CDR3 DNA reads TGTGCCAGCTCACCTAGAGAGGGCAATCAGCCCCAGCATTTT.

This rearrangement joins TRBV25-1 to TRBJ2-3; 7 bases fit TRBD2. J was trimmed by 2 bases and V by 2 bases; bases with no gene match: 4. Per germline, CDR1 MGHDK and CDR2 SYGVNS. The CDR3 is made up of 15 amino acids. The CDR3 here is CASSEMGGNTDTQYF. The CDR3 DNA is TGTGCCAGCAGTGAAATGGGGGGGAACACAGATACGCAGTATTTT.

This clone was observed a few times. V and J are TRBV5-6 and TRBJ2-5; 11 bases map to TRBD2. Gene TRBJ2-7 matches the end of the DNA better, so the J call may be wrong. The CDR3 extends over 14 amino acids. Germline lookup yields CDR1 SGHDT and CDR2 YYEEEE. The CDR3 bases are TGTGCCAGCAGCCTACTAGCGGGAGTGAACGAGCAGTACTTC. Protein sequence: CASSLLAGVNEQYF.

As DNA, the CDR3 is TGTGCCAGCAGCCGAGGGACTAGCGGGAGAAGCACAGATACGCAGTATTTT. Its protein product is CASSRGTSGRSTDTQYF. The rearrangement joins TRBV5-6 to TRBJ2-3; 14 nucleotides align to TRBD2. Trimming removed 4 bases from V and 0 bases from J; junction bases left unmatched: 4. The CDR3 is 17 amino acids. CDR1 is SGHDT and CDR2 is YYEEEE in the germline V gene.

This clone was observed a few times. J is TRBJ2-1 and V is TRBV28; D may be TRBD1 (5 bases). V was shortened by 5 bases and J by 3 bases, with 20 bases between the two germline ends. The CDR3 spans 17 residues. The germline V gene encodes CDR1 MDHEN and CDR2 SYDVKM. Here the CDR3 DNA reads TGTGCCAGCAGTAGCCACGTTTTAGATAGGGGCTACAATGAGCAGTTCTTC. The encoded protein is CASSSHVLDRGYNEQFF.

This chain links TRBV13 with TRBJ2-3, with 13 bases lining up with TRBD2. CDR1 is PRHDT and CDR2 is FYEKMQ in the germline V gene (reference sequence). This CDR3 has 15 residues. Germline trimming cut 0 bases from V and 6 bases from J; bases unmatched to any gene: 0. For the CDR3, the DNA is TGTGCCAGCAGCTTAGGGACTAGCGGGAGGGATACGCAGTATTTT. It is translated as CASSLGTSGRDTQYF.

The CDR3 DNA follows: TGTGCCAGCAGTACCGGACAGGGGAGCGGCGTTGAAGCTTTCTTT. Its translation: CASSTGQGSGVEAFF. This sequence joins TRBV6-5 and TRBJ1-1, with 9 bases matching TRBD1. The V and J ends lost 5 bases and 7 bases, in that order; junction bases with no gene match: 11. Per germline, CDR1 MNHEY and CDR2 SVGAGI. This CDR3 is built from 15 residues.

About this clone itself: Sequence at one end of the junction differs from germline and may be a read error. This chain connects TRBV29-1 to TRBJ2-7, with TRBD1 identical over 10 bases. The V gene's germline CDR1 is SQVTM and CDR2 ANQGSEA. This CDR3 is built from 12 residues. The DNA for the CDR3 is TGCAGCGTGCGGGACAGGGGCTACGAGCGGTACTTC. Residues: CSVRDRGYERYF.

This rearrangement joins TRBV6-5 to TRBJ1-2, with D possibly TRBD1 on 6 matching bases. Germline-derived CDR1 and CDR2 are MNHEY and SVGAGI. V was pared by 6 bases and J by 2 bases, with 10 bases between. The CDR3 runs 13 residues. CDR3 protein: CASSSDSNYGYTF. As DNA, the CDR3 is TGTGCCAGCAGCTCGGACAGCAACTATGGCTACACCTTC.